One and the same sample provided the 14 T cell receptor beta chains below, sequenced in a study of human T cells and chemical hapten exposure. Noted time point: patch test 2, 6 weeks after DPC sensitization. Treatment defined: therapeutic diphenylcyclopropenone sensitization with weekly scalp DPC. TCRdb reprocessed the RACE reads via MiXCR and lists one record per CDR3 protein. The sample has 65,000 to 100,000 distinct CDR3 sequences, about 6.3% seen once. The sequencing used whole blood, collected in connection with sensitization to the hapten diphenylcyclopropenone (DPC). All receptors come from a woman aged 25 to 39 with alopecia areata. Some clones in this sample may be carry-over from other donors' samples.

There are many counts of this clonotype. The chain combines TRBV11-2 with TRBJ2-7; weak D call: TRBD2 (6 bases). The germline gives CDR1 SGHAT, CDR2 FQNNGV. This CDR3 spans 16 amino acids. Trimming stripped 6 bases from V and 9 bases from J, with 27 bases between. The CDR3: CASSLPVSGDIAGQYF. The CDR3 DNA reads as TGTGCCAGCAGTTTACCAGTATCGGGAGACATTGCCGGGCAGTACTTC. Variable domain in full (rest from reference TRBV11-2 and TRBJ2-7): EAGVAQSPRYKIIEKRQSVAFWCNPISGHATLYWYQQILGQGPKLLIQFQNNGVVDDSQLPKDRFSAERLKGVDSTLKIQPAKLEDSAVYLCASSLPVSGDIAGQYFGPGTRLTVT.

This clonotype occurred many times. This chain connects TRBV7-9 to TRBJ1-2, with D uncertain. Germline values: CDR1 SEHNR, CDR2 FQNEAQ (reference sequence). Trimming stripped 4 bases from V and 1 base from J, with 16 bases between. CDR3 length: 16 amino acids. The CDR3 loop reads CASSSSWRTVNYGYTF. CDR3 nucleotides: TGTGCCAGCAGCTCCTCCTGGAGAACGGTTAACTATGGCTACACCTTC.

Ten or more counts support this clonotype. The V call is TRBV29-1, the J call TRBJ2-4; 7 bases match TRBD1. Germline loops: CDR1 SQVTM, CDR2 ANQGSEA. The CDR3 length is 17 residues. V lost 8 bases to trimming and J lost 1 base; unmatched junction nucleotides: 17. This CDR3 is CSSLGTAGPEAKNIQYF. In DNA form, the CDR3 reads TGCAGCTCCCTAGGGACAGCCGGCCCAGAGGCCAAAAACATTCAGTACTTC.

The table lists this clonotype with many counts. The gene calls are TRBV6-5 and TRBJ1-2, with D uncertain. The CDR3 loop spans 16 amino acids. V lost 2 bases, J lost 5 bases, and 18 bases lay in between. Germline CDR1 and CDR2: MNHEY and SVGAGI. For the CDR3, the DNA is TGTGCCAGCAGTTACGCGGCCGTTGGGTTAAGTTATGGCTACACCTTC. This translates into CASSYAAVGLSYGYTF.

This clonotype was seen a handful of times. The chain has TRBV11-2 and TRBJ1-5, with 7 bases matching TRBD1. CDR1 is SGHAT and CDR2 is FQNNGV in the germline V gene. The CDR3 length is 15 residues. J was trimmed by 5 bases and V by 3 bases; bases with no gene match: 7. CDR3 DNA sequence: TGTGCCAGCAGCTTGAGACAGGGAGGCGATCAGCCCCAGCATTTT. Translation gives CASSLRQGGDQPQHF.

The chain employs TRBV28 and TRBJ2-5; D is unresolved. The ends were cut back, 5 bases at V and 1 base at J, with 11 bases in the middle. The CDR3 is made up of 14 amino acids. Germline V lookup: CDR1 MDHEN, CDR2 SYDVKM. CDR3 DNA: TGTGCCAGCAGTCAAAACAGCCTCCAAGAGACCCAGTACTTC. It codes for CASSQNSLQETQYF.

The chain recombines TRBV29-1 with TRBJ2-5; D might be TRBD1 or TRBD2, each matching 5 bases. Germline CDR1 and CDR2: SQVTM and ANQGSEA. The length of the CDR3 is 13 residues. The V end was cut by 3 bases, the J end by 5 bases, with 13 bases between. The CDR3 loop is CSVDDGAVETQYF. Here the CDR3 DNA reads TGCAGCGTTGACGACGGGGCTGTGGAGACCCAGTACTTC.

The sample holds a few counts of this clonotype. This sequence joins TRBV9 and TRBJ1-1, with D tentatively TRBD1 (5 bases). Germline V gene sequence: CDR1 SGDLS, CDR2 YYNGEE. The CDR3 consists of 12 residues. The ends were cut back, 3 bases at V and 10 bases at J, with 13 bases in the middle. CDR3 sequence: CASSAGTGAAFF. The DNA for the CDR3 is TGTGCCAGCAGCGCGGGGACGGGCGCAGCTTTCTTT.

Many counts were recorded for this clonotype. The chain couples TRBV2 to TRBJ1-1; possible D gene TRBD1, 5 bases. CDR1 and CDR2 (germline): SNHLY, FYNNEI. This CDR3 spans 14 amino acids. With 8 bases removed from V and 1 base from J, the gap between germline ends came to 14 bases. In DNA form, the CDR3 reads TGTGCCAGCGTGGGGCAGACTAAGAACACTGAAGCTTTCTTT. Amino acid sequence: CASVGQTKNTEAFF.

In this sample, this clonotype turned up many times. This sequence joins TRBV5-1 and TRBJ2-2, with TRBD2 identical over 8 bases. The J segment lost 2 bases and the V segment lost 4 bases, leaving 4 bases of the junction unmatched. The germline V gene encodes CDR1 SGHRS and CDR2 YFSETQ. This CDR3 is 15 amino acids long. The CDR3 nucleotides are TGCGCCAGCAGCCGCGGGGGGCTAAACACCGGGGAGCTGTTTTTT. Translation gives CASSRGGLNTGELFF.

This clonotype was recorded at least ten times. This chain connects TRBV2 to TRBJ2-1, with TRBD2 matching over 12 bases. Looked up from germline, CDR1 is SNHLY and CDR2 is FYNNEI. There are 14 residues in the CDR3. V was pared by 2 bases and J by 11 bases, with 4 bases of the junction left unmatched. The CDR3 loop is CASSESLAGGQQFF. In DNA, the CDR3 is TGTGCCAGCAGTGAATCCCTAGCGGGGGGGCAGCAGTTCTTC.

Ten or more counts support this clonotype. The chain joins TRBV2 to TRBJ1-5; D might be TRBD1 (5 bases). The CDR3 has 13 residues. Trimming removed 0 bases from V and 10 bases from J, with 10 bases in between. CDR1 and CDR2 from the germline V gene are SNHLY and FYNNEI. The CDR3 bases are TGTGCCAGCAGTGAAGCTGGGGGGGATCCCCAGCATTTT. It translates to CASSEAGGDPQHF.

This clonotype was seen repeatedly, ten times or more. This chain links TRBV20-1 with TRBJ2-3; D perhaps matches TRBD2 (5 bases). Trimming cost V 4 bases and J 4 bases, with 9 bases left between them. Germline loops: CDR1 DFQATT, CDR2 SNEGSKA (reference sequence). There are 12 residues in the CDR3. The CDR3 reads CSANYGADTQYF. The CDR3 DNA is TGCAGTGCTAATTACGGGGCAGATACGCAGTATTTT.

This clonotype was seen many times. V and J are TRBV5-1 and TRBJ2-1; D is tentatively TRBD1 or TRBD2 (5 bases each). The CDR3 runs to 12 residues. Deletions cut 0 bases from V and 9 bases from J, with 7 bases between. The V gene's germline CDR1 is SGHRS and CDR2 YFSETQ. CDR3 residues: CASSLGGTEQFF. The CDR3 DNA sequence: TGCGCCAGCAGCTTGGGAGGGACTGAGCAGTTCTTC.